This T cell receptor beta chain was recorded in a study of T cell changes during pregnancy in multiple sclerosis. The germline V gene encodes CDR1 SEHNR and CDR2 FQNEAQ (reference sequence). The CDR3 runs to 13 residues. With 0 bases removed from V and 9 bases from J, the gap between germline ends came to 11 bases. The table came from immunoSEQ multiplex PCR; TCRdb's copy has only in-frame clones and leaves some out. Here the sample spans some 70,000 clones, approximately 92% being singletons. The material sequenced was CD8+ T cells from peripheral blood mononuclear cells, taken in the third trimester of pregnancy. The sequence was obtained from a female donor in good health, enrolled as a control in a pregnancy study. The V gene is TRBV7-9, the J gene TRBJ1-1; possible D gene TRBD1, 5 bases. The CDR3, as DNA: TGTGCCAGCAGCTTAGCGACTCAGGGCAAAGCTTTCTTT. The encoded protein is CASSLATQGKAFF.